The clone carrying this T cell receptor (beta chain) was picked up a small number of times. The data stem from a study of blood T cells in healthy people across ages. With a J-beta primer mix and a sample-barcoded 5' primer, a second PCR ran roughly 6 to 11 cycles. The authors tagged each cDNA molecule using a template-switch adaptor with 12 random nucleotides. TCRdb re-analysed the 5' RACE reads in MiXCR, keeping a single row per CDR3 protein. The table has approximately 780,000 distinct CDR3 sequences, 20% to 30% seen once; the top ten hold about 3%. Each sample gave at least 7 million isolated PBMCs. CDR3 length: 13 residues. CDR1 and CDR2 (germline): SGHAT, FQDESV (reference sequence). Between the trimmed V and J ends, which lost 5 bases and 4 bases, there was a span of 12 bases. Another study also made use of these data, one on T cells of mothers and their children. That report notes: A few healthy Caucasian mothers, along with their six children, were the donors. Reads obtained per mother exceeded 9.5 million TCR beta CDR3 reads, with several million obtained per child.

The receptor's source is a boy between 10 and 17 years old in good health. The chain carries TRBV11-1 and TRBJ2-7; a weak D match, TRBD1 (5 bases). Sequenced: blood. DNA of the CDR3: TGTGCCAGCAGCACCGACAGTTTTTACGAGCAGTACTTC. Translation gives CASSTDSFYEQYF.